One sample yielded the 13 T cell receptor beta chains listed below, sequenced in a study of cytomegalovirus exposure and HLA in healthy donors. The PCR had 60 Vbeta and 13 Jbeta primers. Method: immunoSEQ multiplex PCR; TCRdb's copy keeps in-frame clones and lacks some. Found here are approximately 56,000 clones, about 70% of them singletons; the top ten hold about 22%. The sample was PBMCs. These receptors all stem from a woman in her forties or fifties in good health and CMV-seropositive.

The genes are TRBV27 and TRBJ1-1, with TRBD1 matching 9 bases. The CDR3 consists of 17 residues. The V gene end was trimmed by 5 bases and the J gene end by 0 bases; junction bases not matched to a gene: 10. Germline assignment: CDR1 MNHEY and CDR2 SMNVEV (reference sequence). CDR3 loop: CASSPLDRGGMNTEAFF. In DNA, the CDR3 is TGTGCCAGCAGTCCCCTGGACAGGGGCGGTATGAACACTGAAGCTTTCTTT.

V is TRBV1 and J is TRBJ2-3; the D call TRBD2 from the table was never checked on the DNA. TRBV1 is tagged as a pseudogene. The CDR3 length is 18 residues. The CDR3 protein is CTSSQDFSGRPNTDTQYF. The DNA of the CDR3 is TGCACCAGCAGCCAAGATTTTAGCGGCCGACCGAACACAGATACGCAGTATTTT.

The table lists this clone with a few counts. This chain links TRBV14 with TRBJ2-3; 8 positions agree with TRBD1. CDR1 is SGHDN, CDR2 FVKESK, per germline. Trimming took 6 bases from V and 9 from J; bases not matched to a gene: 17. The CDR3 sequence is 16 residues long. The CDR3 sequence: CASSQRDRPWEITQYF. For the CDR3, the DNA is TGTGCCAGCAGTCAAAGGGACAGGCCGTGGGAGATAACGCAGTATTTT.

This clone was picked up a small number of times. The junction departs from the called germline gene at one end, perhaps through a read error. This chain links TRBV2 with TRBJ1-2, with D maybe TRBD1 (6 bases). The CDR3 is 15 residues long. Germline V gene lookup returns CDR1 SNHLY and CDR2 FYNNEI. CDR3: CASSDYGGLNDGYTF. CDR3 DNA: TGTGCCAGCAGTGATTATGGGGGCCTTAACGATGGCTACACCTTC. Full variable domain (outside the CDR3, taken from reference TRBV2 and TRBJ1-2): EPEVTQTPSHQVTQMGQEVILRCVPISNHLYFYWYRQILGQKVEFLVSFYNNEISEKSEIFDDQFSVERPDGSNFTLKIRSTKLEDSAMYFCASSDYGGLNDGYTFGSGTRLTVV.

In this sample, this clone turned up once. The chain is built from TRBV15 and TRBJ2-7; a weak D match, TRBD2 (5 bases). The germline CDR1 and CDR2 sequences are LNHNV and YYDKDF (reference sequence). CDR3 length: 13 residues. V lost 0 bases and J lost 5, with 8 bases in between. CDR3 DNA: TGTGCCACCAGCAGAGATACGAGGGACGAGCAGTACTTC. Translated: CATSRDTRDEQYF.

V is TRBV9 and J is TRBJ2-5, with D tentatively TRBD1 (6 bases). The CDR3 covers 15 residues. V was trimmed by 0 bases and J by 2 bases, leaving 11 bases between them. The V gene's germline CDR1 is SGDLS and CDR2 YYNGEE. CDR3: CASSVAQGRQETQYF. The CDR3 nucleotides read TGTGCCAGCAGCGTAGCCCAGGGGCGGCAAGAGACCCAGTACTTC. Full variable domain (remainder filled in from reference TRBV9 and TRBJ2-5): DSGVTQTPKHLITATGQRVTLRCSPRSGDLSVYWYQQSLDQGLQFLIQYYNGEERAKGNILERFSAQQFPDLHSELNLSSLELGDSALYFCASSVAQGRQETQYFGPGTRLLVL.

The genes are TRBV30 and TRBJ1-4; unclear D gene. This CDR3 has 14 residues. Germline CDR1 GTSNPN, CDR2 SVGIG (reference sequence). V lost 3 bases and J lost 7, with 15 bases in between. The CDR3 region is CAWSSGFAVEKLFF. The CDR3 DNA reads as TGTGCCTGGAGCAGTGGGTTTGCGGTTGAAAAACTGTTTTTT.

This clone was counted a single time. This sequence joins TRBV20-1 and TRBJ1-5, with D hard to call. V shed 1 base and J shed 5 bases, with 3 bases lying between them. Germline V gene sequence: CDR1 DFQATT, CDR2 SNEGSKA (reference sequence). The CDR3 extends over 11 amino acids. The CDR3 region is CSARADQPQHF. CDR3 nucleotide sequence: TGCAGTGCTAGAGCTGATCAGCCCCAGCATTTT.

This rearrangement joins TRBV6-1 to TRBJ2-7; 8 bases map to TRBD1. There are 14 residues in the CDR3. The V gene end was trimmed by 6 bases and the J gene end by 3 bases; junction bases not matched to a gene: 7. The germline CDR1 and CDR2 sequences are MNHNS and SASEGT. CDR3 protein: CASSLDREVYEQYF. The CDR3 DNA reads TGTGCCAGCAGCTTGGACAGGGAGGTCTACGAGCAGTACTTC.

V and J are TRBV5-8 and TRBJ1-5; 8 positions agree with TRBD1. Germline-derived CDR1 and CDR2 are SGHTS and YDEGEE. J was trimmed by 7 bases and V by 4 bases; bases with no gene match: 7. The CDR3 contains 14 residues. In nucleotides, the CDR3 is TGTGCCAGCAGCGGACGGACAGGGAACCAGCCCCAGCATTTT. Residues: CASSGRTGNQPQHF.

The chain links TRBV10-2 to TRBJ2-3; 11 bases agree with TRBD2. Looked up from germline, CDR1 is WSHSY and CDR2 is SAAADI. V shed 8 bases and J 6 bases; nucleotides not matched to a gene: 4. This CDR3 is 13 amino acids long. The DNA of the CDR3 is TGCGCCAGCCTAGCGGGGGGAGGGGATACGCAGTATTTT. It codes for CASLAGGGDTQYF.

This clone was counted between two and nine times. The V and J genes are TRBV2 and TRBJ2-3, with D possibly being TRBD2 (5 bases). Germline CDR1 reads SNHLY; CDR2 reads FYNNEI. The CDR3 totals 14 residues. The germline V and J ends were trimmed by 4 bases and 1 base, with 9 bases remaining between them. The CDR3 DNA reads as TGTGCCAGCAGTGGAGGGTTCGGCACAGATACGCAGTATTTT. Its translation: CASSGGFGTDTQYF.

The table lists this clone with a few counts. The CDR3 DNA sequence: TGTGCCAGCAGCCCGAGGCGGGCTATCCTCGGTTTACAAGAGACCCAGTACTTC. Residues: CASSPRRAILGLQETQYF. The V gene is TRBV5-6, the J gene TRBJ2-5, with D possibly TRBD2 on 5 matching bases. The germline gives CDR1 SGHDT, CDR2 YYEEEE. V lost 4 bases to trimming and J lost 2 bases, with 24 bases between them. This CDR3 has 18 residues.